This TCR beta chain was captured by sequencing in a study of control samples from healthy donors and cancer patients. Method: immunoSEQ multiplex PCR; TCRdb's copy keeps in-frame clones and lacks some. The sample records more than 120,000 clones, 80% to 95% being singletons. This CDR3 is built from 14 residues. Germline CDR1 and CDR2: SGDLS and YYNGEE. The ends were cut back, 4 bases at V and 0 bases at J, with 10 bases in the middle. The chain uses TRBV9 and TRBJ1-1; possible D gene TRBD1, 6 bases. Sequenced sample: blood. The clonotype comes from a man in his thirties or forties in good health. The CDR3 coding sequence is TGTGCCAGCAGCAAAGGGGGTATGAACACTGAAGCTTTCTTT. Amino acids: CASSKGGMNTEAFF.